This T cell receptor beta chain comes out of a study of blood T cells in healthy people across ages (dated by TCRdb to about 2015). Broadly, across the study: In model experiments, roughly one uniquely barcoded TCR beta cDNA molecule per two T cells was captured by template switching. To avoid experimental bias, donors of different ages were spread randomly across the sequencing lanes. The donors were split into four age groups: young (average around 16 years), middle-aged (roughly 40), aged (about 56) and long-lived (82). The study analyzed two additional independent replicas of 1 million unique cDNA reads from the same blood draw for two donors, one aged 18 to 29 and one aged 80 or older. To track age-related changes in TCR beta repertoire diversity, the study relied on deep sequencing normalized with unique cDNA molecular identifiers.

Overall results and qualifications from the work: The percentage of naive T cells measured by flow cytometry correlated strongly with observed TCR beta diversity. Conclusive comparison of naive and antigen-experienced compartments was prevented by the profiling of bulk unsorted PBMCs. Because donor CMV infection status was unknown, age-related changes in expanded clonotypes were potentially confounded. As age increased, observed TCR beta diversity per million T cells dropped in a roughly linear way, and a significant reduction was already evident by age 40. Estimates of total diversity based on one million sequenced T cells were regarded as lower bounds and as underestimates. Compared with the aged group, the long-lived group had more naive CD4+ T cells, fewer expanded clones and increased TCR diversity, a pattern suggesting age selection.

Donors were 35 to 40 systemically healthy Caucasian individuals from Russia aged roughly 6 to 90 years. Ten milliliters of peripheral blood were collected from each donor into EDTA-treated Vacutainer tubes. Ficoll-Paque density-gradient centrifugation was used to isolate PBMCs, with at least 6 million per sample. Total RNA was extracted from PBMCs with Trizol reagent, with at least 6 micrograms obtained per sample. For every donor, an aliquot of PBMCs went through flow cytometry to measure the percentages of naive CD45RAhigh/CD27high T cells. This clonotype was seen only once. Its antigen is currently not known. Base qualities are not recorded, but no much larger clone differs from it by a single base. Library creation used 5' RACE. TCRdb lists the instrument as Illumina HiSeq 2500. A second PCR of about 6 to 12 cycles was performed with a sample-barcoded 5' primer and a J-beta primer mix. Each TCR beta cDNA molecule received a unique molecular identifier from a template-switch 5' adaptor carrying 12 random nucleotides. At least 3 million CDR3-containing paired-end reads were obtained from each sample. First-strand cDNA synthesis was performed from all RNA using the Mint cDNA synthesis kit, with priming by a TRBC-specific oligonucleotide. All cDNA was treated with uracil-DNA glycosylase and then went through a first 18-cycle PCR with the universal primers M1SS and BC2_uni_R. As for the original processing: For normalization, 1 million high-quality reads, each with a distinct molecular identifier, were randomly selected from each sample. Instead of being binned into consensus sequences, reads with shared molecular identifiers were discarded. MiTCR, run with a Q25 quality threshold and the strictest error-elimination algorithm, handled CDR3 identification, clonotype clustering and error correction. A nonparametric unseen species model using Euler transformation provided a lower-bound estimate of total TCR beta diversity. In TCRdb, the public reads were trimmed at Q25 with fastp and aligned with MiXCR, with productive beta chains retained. Every distinct CDR3 protein forms one entry, paired with its most common genes and DNA. The V and J calls here are based on TCRdb, not the publication. In all, the sample holds 650,000 to 900,000 distinct CDR3 sequences, and 55% to 65% of those were seen once. The ten largest clones represent around a quarter of the sample.

The germline V gene (reference sequence) supplies CDR1 SEHNR and CDR2 FQNEAQ. Between the V and J ends, shortened by 0 bases and 15 bases respectively, the junction contains 12 bases. The CDR3 measures 12 amino acids from cysteine to phenylalanine. The kept DNA is CDR3 alone, 36 bases in frame from the first base. The sample consisted of blood. The V gene is TRBV7-9 and the J gene is TRBJ2-1; the D gene is perhaps TRBD1 or TRBD2, each of them matching over 5 bases. The source is a man aged 25 to 40 in good health. The DNA is TGTGCCAGCAGCTTAGCGGGACGAGCGGCGTTCTTC. The encoded protein is CASSLAGRAAFF. With the rest looked up from the reference TRBV7-9 and TRBJ2-1 genes rather than sequenced, the full variable domain is DTGVSQNPRHKITKRGQNVTFRCDPISEHNRLYWYRQTLGQGPEFLTYFQNEAQLEKSRLLSDRFSAERPKGSFSTLEIQRTEQGDSAMYLCASSLAGRAAFFGPGTRLTVL.